The next 15 T cell receptor beta chains were all read from a single sample in a study of cytomegalovirus exposure and HLA in healthy donors. In the PCR, 60 Vbeta and 13 Jbeta primers were used. Libraries were prepared by immunoSEQ multiplex PCR; TCRdb keeps only in-frame clonotypes and omits some of them. The repertoire has about 150,000 clones, approximately 81% of them found once; the top ten carry about 2.7%. The sample was PBMCs. These receptor sequences come from a man younger than 40 in good health and CMV-seropositive.

The chain recombines TRBV6-5 with TRBJ2-1, with 8 nucleotides matching TRBD2. Germline V lookup: CDR1 MNHEY, CDR2 SVGAGI. CDR3 length equals 15 residues. Germline trimming cut 5 bases from V and 2 bases from J; bases unmatched to any gene: 5. CDR3 loop: CASSPGLAAYNEQFF. CDR3 DNA: TGTGCCAGCAGTCCTGGACTAGCCGCCTACAATGAGCAGTTCTTC.

The J gene is TRBJ1-2, the V gene TRBV5-1; D possibly corresponds to TRBD1 (5 bases). The CDR3 loop spans 13 amino acids. Trimming removed 0 bases at V and 4 bases at J, with 7 bases between. The germline V gene has CDR1 SGHRS and CDR2 YFSETQ. Here the CDR3 reads CASSLVTGYGYTF. In DNA form, the CDR3 reads TGCGCCAGCAGCTTGGTTACAGGCTATGGCTACACCTTC.

J is TRBJ2-5 and V is TRBV5-1, with D tentatively TRBD1 (5 bases). The tail of the sequence fits TRBJ2-7 better, so the J call may be wrong. The CDR3 length is 13 residues. CDR1 SGHRS and CDR2 YFSETQ come from the germline V gene. The CDR3 region has the DNA TGCGCCAGCAGCTTGGAAGGGGCCTACGAGCAGTACTTC. Its translation: CASSLEGAYEQYF.

The rearrangement joins TRBV19 to TRBJ1-2; 9 positions match TRBD1. The CDR3 runs to 16 residues. The junction had 9 bases not matched to a gene; V was cut back by 4 bases and J by 3 bases. The germline CDR1 and CDR2 sequences are LNHDA and SQIVND (reference sequence). The CDR3 DNA sequence: TGTGCCAGTAGTACCCTTAGGAGGACAGGGGACTATGGCTACACCTTC. Residues: CASSTLRRTGDYGYTF.

In this sample, this clone turned up a few times. The chain is built from TRBV10-1 and TRBJ2-7, with TRBD2 matching 8 bases. The CDR3 extends over 15 amino acids. Germline V gene lookup returns CDR1 WNHNN and CDR2 SYGVQD (reference sequence). J lost 4 bases, V lost 0 bases, and 5 bases had no gene match. CDR3 in amino acids: CASSESQAGVYEQYF. Here the CDR3 DNA reads TGCGCCAGCAGTGAGTCCCAAGCGGGGGTGTACGAGCAGTACTTC.

The CDR3 spells CASSEARQGMPLYTEAFF. The DNA of the CDR3 is TGTGCCAGCAGTGAAGCGCGGCAGGGGATGCCGCTCTACACTGAAGCTTTCTTT. The V gene is TRBV2, the J gene TRBJ1-1, with a weak D call TRBD1 (6 bases). Trimming removed 0 bases from V and 3 bases from J, with 20 bases in between. Germline V gene data show CDR1 as SNHLY and CDR2 as FYNNEI. The CDR3 spans 18 residues.

The genes are TRBV10-1 and TRBJ2-1; 11 nucleotides align to TRBD2. The length of the CDR3 is 17 residues. The junction had 3 bases not matched to a gene; V was cut back by 0 bases and J by 2 bases. CDR1 is WNHNN, CDR2 SYGVQD, per germline (reference sequence). The CDR3 DNA follows: TGCGCCAGCAGTGAGTCCAGGGGACTAGCGGCCTACAATGAGCAGTTCTTC. Translation: CASSESRGLAAYNEQFF.

The rearrangement joins TRBV5-8 to TRBJ2-7, with D uncertain. Germline V CDR1 and CDR2: SGHTS, YDEGEE. There are 12 residues in the CDR3. The V gene lost 5 bases and the J gene lost 4 bases, with 10 bases spanning the gap. The CDR3 spells CASSSQVYEQYF. As DNA, the CDR3 is TGTGCCAGCAGTTCTCAGGTATACGAGCAGTACTTC.

The V and J genes are TRBV6-5 and TRBJ2-7; 7 bases agree with TRBD1. The CDR3 runs to 15 residues. CDR1 is MNHEY, CDR2 SVGAGI, per germline. V shed 1 base, J shed 2 bases, and the junction held 5 bases outside the gene matches. The CDR3 DNA follows: TGTGCCAGCAGTTACTTTACTCAGGGGGCCTACGAGCAGTACTTC. Its translation is CASSYFTQGAYEQYF.

J is TRBJ2-7 and V is TRBV6-5; TRBD2 matches 8 bases. Trimming removed 9 bases from V and 0 bases from J; junction bases left unmatched: 7. Per the germline V gene, CDR1 is MNHEY and CDR2 is SVGAGI. The CDR3 is 14 amino acids. The CDR3, as DNA: TGTGCCAGTAGCTCTAGCGGGCCCTCCTACGAGCAGTACGTC. As protein: CASSSSGPSYEQYV.

V and J are TRBV5-6 and TRBJ1-1; no firm D call. The V and J ends lost 1 base and 1 base respectively, with 8 bases between them. The length of the CDR3 is 14 residues. From germline, CDR1 is SGHDT and CDR2 YYEEEE. In DNA form, the CDR3 reads TGTGCCAGCAGCTTGTACAGATCGAACACTGAAGCTTTCTTT. Translating gives CASSLYRSNTEAFF.

This clone appeared a few times. The chain joins TRBV6-4 to TRBJ2-6, with 9 bases matching TRBD1. Germline V gene lookup returns CDR1 MRHNA and CDR2 SNTAGT. The CDR3 loop spans 14 amino acids. V shed 5 bases and J 8 bases; nucleotides not matched to a gene: 4. DNA of the CDR3: TGTGCCAGCAGTCCCGGGACAGGGTCCAACGTCCTGACTTTC. Translating it yields CASSPGTGSNVLTF.

This chain links TRBV2 with TRBJ2-3, with D maybe TRBD1 (5 bases). Per the germline V gene, CDR1 is SNHLY and CDR2 is FYNNEI. This CDR3 has 14 residues. Trimming cost V 1 base and J 4 bases, with 9 bases left between them. The CDR3 spells CASSEGPRADTQYF. The CDR3 nucleotides read TGTGCCAGCAGTGAAGGTCCCAGGGCAGATACGCAGTATTTT.

DNA for the CDR3: TGTGCCAGTAGCAAGACAGGGACTGGGGCCAACGTCCTGACTTTC. It codes for CASSKTGTGANVLTF. The chain recombines TRBV19 with TRBJ2-6, with 7 bases aligning to TRBD1. Germline loops: CDR1 LNHDA, CDR2 SQIVND (reference sequence). The CDR3 is 15 residues long. V was clipped by 6 bases and J by 2 bases; unmatched bases: 4.

This clone was recorded only once. V usage is TRBV7-8 and J usage is TRBJ1-1; 10 positions agree with TRBD1. The CDR3 has 16 residues. With V trimmed by 2 bases and J by 0 bases, 3 bases remained unmatched. CDR1 SGHVS and CDR2 FQNEAQ come from the germline V gene. CDR3 in amino acids: CASSLRGQGMNTEAFF. DNA for the CDR3: TGTGCCAGCAGCTTACGGGGACAGGGGATGAACACTGAAGCTTTCTTT.